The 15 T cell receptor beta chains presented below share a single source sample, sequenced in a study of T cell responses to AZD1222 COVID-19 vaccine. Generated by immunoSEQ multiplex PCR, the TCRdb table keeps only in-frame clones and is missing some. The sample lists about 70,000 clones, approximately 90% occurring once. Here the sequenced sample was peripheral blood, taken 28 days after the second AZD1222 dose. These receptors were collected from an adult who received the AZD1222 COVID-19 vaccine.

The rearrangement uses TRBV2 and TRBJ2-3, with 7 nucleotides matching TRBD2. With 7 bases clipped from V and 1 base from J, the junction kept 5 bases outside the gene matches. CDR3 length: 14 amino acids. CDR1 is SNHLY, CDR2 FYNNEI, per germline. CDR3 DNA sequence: TGTGCCAGCAACAAGGCGGGGGGCACAGATACGCAGTATTTT. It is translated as CASNKAGGTDTQYF.

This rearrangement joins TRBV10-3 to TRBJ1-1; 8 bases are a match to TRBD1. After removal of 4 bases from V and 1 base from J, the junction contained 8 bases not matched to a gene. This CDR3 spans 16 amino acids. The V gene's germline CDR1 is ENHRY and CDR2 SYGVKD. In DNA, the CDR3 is TGTGCCATCAGTGGACAATCAGGACAGGGGAACACTGAAGCTTTCTTT. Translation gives CAISGQSGQGNTEAFF.

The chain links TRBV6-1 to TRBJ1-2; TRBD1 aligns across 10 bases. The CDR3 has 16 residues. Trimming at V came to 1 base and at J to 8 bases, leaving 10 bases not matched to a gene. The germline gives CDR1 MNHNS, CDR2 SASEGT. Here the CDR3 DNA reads TGTGCCAGCAGTGAAGGGATTCGACAGGGGGCTTGGGGCTACACCTTC. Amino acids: CASSEGIRQGAWGYTF.

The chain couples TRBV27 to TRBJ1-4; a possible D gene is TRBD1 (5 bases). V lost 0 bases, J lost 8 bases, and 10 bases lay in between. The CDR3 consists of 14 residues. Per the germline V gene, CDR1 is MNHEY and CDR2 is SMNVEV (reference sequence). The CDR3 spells CASSLSGEGEKLFF. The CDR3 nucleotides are TGTGCCAGCAGTTTATCCGGGGAGGGGGAAAAACTGTTTTTT.

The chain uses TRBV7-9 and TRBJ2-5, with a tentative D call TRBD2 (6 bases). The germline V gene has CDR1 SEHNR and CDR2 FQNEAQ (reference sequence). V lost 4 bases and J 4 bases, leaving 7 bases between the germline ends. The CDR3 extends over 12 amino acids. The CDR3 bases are TGTGCCAGCAGCTGGGGAGGAGAGACCCAGTACTTC. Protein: CASSWGGETQYF.

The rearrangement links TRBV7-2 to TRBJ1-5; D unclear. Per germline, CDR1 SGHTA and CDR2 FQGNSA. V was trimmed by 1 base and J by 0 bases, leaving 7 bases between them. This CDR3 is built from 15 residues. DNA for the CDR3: TGTGCCAGCAGCTTAGAGGTAACTAGCAATCAGCCCCAGCATTTT. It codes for CASSLEVTSNQPQHF.

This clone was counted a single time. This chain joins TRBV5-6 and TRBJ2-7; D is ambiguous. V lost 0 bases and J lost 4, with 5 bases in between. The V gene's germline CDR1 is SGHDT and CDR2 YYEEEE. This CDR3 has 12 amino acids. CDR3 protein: CASSLDRYEQYF. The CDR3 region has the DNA TGTGCCAGCAGCTTGGACCGTTACGAGCAGTACTTC.

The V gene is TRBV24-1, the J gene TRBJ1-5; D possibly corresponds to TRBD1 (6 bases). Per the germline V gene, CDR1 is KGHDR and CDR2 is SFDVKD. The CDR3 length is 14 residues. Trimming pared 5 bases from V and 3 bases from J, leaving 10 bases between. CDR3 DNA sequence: TGTGCCACCAGTGCCGGACAGTACAATCAGCCCCAGCATTTT. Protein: CATSAGQYNQPQHF.

The CDR3 DNA is TGTGCCAGCAGCTTTACTGGCAATCAGCCCCAGCATTTT. This codes for CASSFTGNQPQHF. The J gene is TRBJ1-5, the V gene TRBV7-8; D unresolved. This CDR3 has 13 residues. CDR1 SGHVS and CDR2 FQNEAQ come from the germline V gene. Trimming took 3 bases from V and 2 from J, leaving 5 bases between them.

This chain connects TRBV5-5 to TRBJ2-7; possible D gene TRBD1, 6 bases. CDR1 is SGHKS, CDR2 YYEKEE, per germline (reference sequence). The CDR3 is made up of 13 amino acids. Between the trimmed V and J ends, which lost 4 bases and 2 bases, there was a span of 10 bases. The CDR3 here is CASSQDRTYEQYF. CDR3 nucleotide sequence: TGTGCCAGCAGCCAGGACAGAACCTACGAGCAGTACTTC.

The CDR3: CASSAGGGTEAFF. The CDR3 DNA follows: TGTGCCAGCAGCGCAGGGGGGGGCACTGAAGCTTTCTTT. The genes are TRBV7-7 and TRBJ1-1; TRBD1 aligns across 7 bases. The V gene's germline CDR1 is SSHAT and CDR2 FNYEAQ (reference sequence). With 5 bases clipped from V and 4 bases from J, the junction kept 4 bases outside the gene matches. The CDR3 covers 13 residues.

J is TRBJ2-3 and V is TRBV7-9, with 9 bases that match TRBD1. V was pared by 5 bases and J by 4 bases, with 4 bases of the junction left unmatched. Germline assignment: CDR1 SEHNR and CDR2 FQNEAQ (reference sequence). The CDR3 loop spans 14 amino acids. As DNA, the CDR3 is TGTGCCAGCAGCCGCGGACAGGGGCCAGATACGCAGTATTTT. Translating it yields CASSRGQGPDTQYF.

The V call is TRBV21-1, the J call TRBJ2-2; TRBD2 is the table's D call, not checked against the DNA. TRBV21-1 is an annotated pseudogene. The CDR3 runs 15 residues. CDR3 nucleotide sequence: TGTGCCAGCTGCAGCAGGGAGGACGACACCGGGGAGCTGTTTTTT. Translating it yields CASCSREDDTGELFF.

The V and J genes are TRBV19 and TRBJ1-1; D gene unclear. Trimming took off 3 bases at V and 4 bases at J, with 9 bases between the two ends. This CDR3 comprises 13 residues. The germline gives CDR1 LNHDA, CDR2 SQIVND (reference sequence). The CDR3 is CASSIGRATEAFF. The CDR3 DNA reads TGTGCCAGTAGTATCGGAAGAGCCACTGAAGCTTTCTTT.

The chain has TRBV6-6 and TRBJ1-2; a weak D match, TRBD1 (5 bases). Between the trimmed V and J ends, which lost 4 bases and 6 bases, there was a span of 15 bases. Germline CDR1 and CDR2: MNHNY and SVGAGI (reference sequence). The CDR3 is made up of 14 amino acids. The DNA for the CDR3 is TGTGCCAGCAGTTCCCCCGACAGCCCCAATGGCTACACCTTC. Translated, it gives CASSSPDSPNGYTF.